This T cell receptor beta chain was captured in a study of early stage breast cancer tumors (TCRdb year 2017). For context, the study as a whole: Of the roughly 17 invasive breast tumors, roughly 12 were found to be estrogen receptor-positive, progesterone receptor-positive and HER2-negative. Of the roughly 12 ER+/PR+/HER2- tumors, eight were classified as invasive ductal carcinomas and four as invasive lobular carcinomas. The average read coverage per sample was about 10-fold. Across all samples, more than 2.5 million templates representing 1,097,674 unique clonotypes were detected. Paper-wide results and their limitations: Enriched TCRB sequences shared across patients were found to be mostly commonly generated sequences that were unlikely to play an important role in the tumor microenvironment. Greater similarity was observed between blood and normal breast repertoires than between blood and tumor repertoires, and tumor was distinguished from normal in about 85% of the 16 patients when each tissue was compared with blood. Compared with adjacent normal breast tissue, tumors had higher clonality and roughly 2.5-fold greater T cell density. Chain pairing and functional markers such as CD4, CD8 and FOXP3 were not captured by bulk genomic DNA sequencing of unsorted cells. The small cohort size prevented analysis by tumor subtype.

Taken from cysteine to phenylalanine, the CDR3 has 16 residues. Solely the CDR3 DNA is kept, with 48 bases framed from the first base. As encoded in the germline V gene, CDR1 is SGHTA while CDR2 is FQGNSA. For this chain, trimming is 2 bases at the V end and 5 bases at the J end, and the number of junction bases without a gene match is 8. Details on this clone: Its antigen target is currently unknown. No base quality information exists; no much larger clone differs at one position.

Two independent genomic DNA replicates were amplified for each sample, with roughly 0.5 ug used for blood and around 1.5 ug for tumor or normal breast. TCRB sequencing of genomic DNA was carried out with the ImmunoSeq Intro kit according to the manufacturer's instructions. The multiplex PCR ran for 30 to 35 cycles using proprietary primers and spike-in control sequences for absolute quantification. Single-end 150-bp reads were used to sequence an 87-bp fragment covering the CDR3 and the flanking V and J genes. Each lane of an Illumina MiSeq using version 3.0 chemistry carried seven multiplexed samples, with two replicates per sample. The study's own analysis went as follows. The vendor's proprietary pipeline handled the raw data processing, merging both replicates into a single result for each sample. Clonotypes were defined as productive rearrangements sharing the V-gene family, CDR3 amino acid sequence and J-gene segment. Clonality was computed as 1 minus the normalized Shannon entropy (Pielou evenness) of TCRB abundances. T cell density was estimated as total templates divided by the number of input cells, with the number of input cells inferred from the DNA input amount. Recon with default parameters was used to estimate total repertoire diversity and clonality. A clonotype counted as tumor-enriched if its abundance in tumor exceeded 0.1% and was at least 32-fold higher than its abundance in normal breast. Not all clones reach the TCRdb copy of this immuneACCESS table, which keeps in-frame sequences only. Checked studies attribute under half of the gap to unresolved V genes and leave the rest unexplained. That table furnishes V, J and clone size, whereas the DNA furnished D and trimming. Here the sample has around 51,000 clones; roughly 78% occur a single time. The ten largest clones represent 3.4% of the sample.

The study profiled bulk TCR beta-chain repertoires in matched peripheral blood, tumor and adjacent normal breast tissue taken from fewer than 20 patients with early-stage breast cancer. Before surgery, 5-10 mL of whole blood was collected into EDTA tubes and then processed within 2 hours. Peripheral blood mononuclear cells were isolated by Ficoll-Paque centrifugation in SepMate-50 tubes. PBMCs were cryopreserved in around 90% FBS with approximately 10% DMSO in aliquots of roughly 1.8 to 4.5 million cells and stored in liquid nitrogen. The Qiagen AllPrep DNA/RNA Mini kit was used to extract genomic DNA.

The specimen was blood. The chain was built from TRBV7-2 and TRBJ2-7, and 11 junction bases match TRBD2. The clonotype comes from a middle-aged person with breast cancer. This receptor carries the CDR3 CASSLTSGSGSNEQYF. The DNA sequence follows: TGTGCCAGCAGCTTAACTAGCGGGAGTGGTTCTAACGAGCAGTACTTC.